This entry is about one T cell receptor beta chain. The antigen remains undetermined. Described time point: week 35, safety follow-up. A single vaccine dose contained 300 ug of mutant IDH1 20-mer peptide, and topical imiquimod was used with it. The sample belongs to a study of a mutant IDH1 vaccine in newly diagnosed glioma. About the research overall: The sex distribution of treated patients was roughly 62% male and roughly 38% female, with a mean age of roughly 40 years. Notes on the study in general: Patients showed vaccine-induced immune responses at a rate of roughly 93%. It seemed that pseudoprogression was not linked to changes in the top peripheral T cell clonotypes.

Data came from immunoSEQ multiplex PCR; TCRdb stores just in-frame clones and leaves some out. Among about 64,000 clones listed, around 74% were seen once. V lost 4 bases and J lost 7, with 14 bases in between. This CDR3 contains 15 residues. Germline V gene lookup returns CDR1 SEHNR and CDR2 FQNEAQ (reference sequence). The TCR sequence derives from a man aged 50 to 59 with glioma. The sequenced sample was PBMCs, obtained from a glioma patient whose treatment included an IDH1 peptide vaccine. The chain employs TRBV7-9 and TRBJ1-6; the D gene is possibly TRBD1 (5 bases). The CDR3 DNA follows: TGTGCCAGCAGCTCCCCCCGGGGCCAGAATTCACCCCTCCACTTT. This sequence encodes CASSSPRGQNSPLHF.